This TCR beta chain was captured by sequencing in a study of T cells in Graves' hyperthyroidism and ophthalmopathy. RNA transcripts served as the template for amplifying TCR beta CDR3 regions. First-round RT-PCR with HTBI primers amplified the TCR CDR3 region. A single record per CDR3 protein comes from TCRdb applying MiXCR to the multiplex PCR reads. This sample has 300,000 or so distinct CDR3 sequences; 15% to 20% occur once, and the top ten carry around 55%. This clonotype was seen a handful of times. The CDR3 is made up of 12 amino acids. Trimming removed 1 base at V and 13 bases at J, with 8 bases between. Germline CDR1 and CDR2: SEHNR and FQNEAQ (reference sequence).

The rearrangement joins TRBV7-9 to TRBJ1-6; D is unresolved. The sequencing input was blood. This TCR was sampled from a woman aged 55-70 years with Graves' ophthalmopathy. The DNA for the CDR3 is TGTGCCAGCAGCTTAGGCGGACGTCCCCTCCACTTT. This sequence encodes CASSLGGRPLHF.